This TCR beta chain was retrieved from a study of spatial heterogeneity in lung cancer. Deletions cut 6 bases from V and 8 bases from J, with 16 bases between. Germline CDR1 MDHEN, CDR2 SYDVKM. The CDR3 length is 14 residues. This clonotype was counted between two and nine times. Time point indicated: blood at routine non-recurrence follow-up after resection. A single record per CDR3 protein comes from TCRdb applying MiXCR to the 5' RACE reads. The table shows about 47,000 distinct CDR3 sequences, with roughly 10% occurring only once. Sequences were derived from PBMCs, sampled at follow-up. The V and J genes are TRBV28 and TRBJ1-4; D gene unclear. This receptor was identified in a male donor with early-stage non-small cell lung cancer. CDR3 nucleotide sequence: TGTGCCAGCAGATCGACGCTCATGGGAGAAAAACTGTTTTTT. Translating it yields CASRSTLMGEKLFF.